Sequencing of this T cell receptor beta chain was carried out in a study of blood T cells in healthy people across ages. With respect to this clonotype: Antigen unknown.

V lost 7 bases, J lost 5 bases, and 6 bases stayed unmatched. Per the germline V gene, CDR1 is KGHDR and CDR2 is SFDVKD. This CDR3 is built from 13 residues. General study results and limits: Long-lived and aged donors differed, with more naive CD4+ cells and higher diversity in the long-lived.

For the second PCR, which ran for about 6 to 12 cycles, a sample-barcoded 5' primer and a J-beta primer mix were used. From the 5' RACE reads, TCRdb called clonotypes with MiXCR, one entry per CDR3 protein. The table lists 1.5 million to 2 million distinct CDR3 sequences, around half of them singletons, with less than 2.5% in the top ten. The receptor was derived from a woman aged 40 to 55 in good health. The sequencing input was blood. The V and J genes are TRBV24-1 and TRBJ1-2; TRBD1 aligns across 7 bases. CDR3 nucleotide sequence: TGTGCCACCAGCGAGGGGGCTCAATATGGCTACACCTTC. This gives the protein CATSEGAQYGYTF.